This T cell receptor (beta chain) is drawn from a study of cytomegalovirus exposure and HLA in healthy donors. Study-wide points: A later analysis by the authors found several of the most significant clusters apparently linked to common viral pathogens. Later on, analysis showed that most CMV-associated TCR beta chains appeared to be HLA-restricted.

The PCR ran on 60 Vbeta and 13 Jbeta primers. Profiled with immunoSEQ multiplex PCR; TCRdb holds only in-frame clones, not every one. The sample data list fewer than 200,000 clones. J gave up 7 bases and V 6 bases, and 18 bases lay outside the gene matches. CDR3 length: 16 residues. Germline V lookup: CDR1 SGDLS, CDR2 YYNGEE. Comments on this clone: Its antigen is unknown.

Source material: PBMCs. The chain joins TRBV9 to TRBJ1-1; 7 bases fit TRBD1. This clonotype originated in a man between 25 and 39 years old in good health and CMV-seronegative. CDR3 loop: CASTLRAETQGGEAFF. The CDR3 DNA reads as TGTGCCAGCACCCTGCGAGCGGAAACTCAGGGGGGTGAAGCTTTCTTT. Drawing the rest from reference TRBV9 and TRBJ1-1, the complete variable domain is DSGVTQTPKHLITATGQRVTLRCSPRSGDLSVYWYQQSLDQGLQFLIQYYNGEERAKGNILERFSAQQFPDLHSELNLSSLELGDSALYFCASTLRAETQGGEAFFGQGTRLTVV.